The T cell receptor (beta chain) described here comes from a study of Tregs in tolerant kidney transplant recipients. Study findings and constraints: Changing PCR primers prevented nucleotide comparison between some patients' samples. This study did not directly address biological reproducibility.

Concerning this clone itself: Antigen specificity is unknown.

Using immunoSEQ multiplex PCR, the repertoire was profiled, and TCRdb retains in-frame clones only, with some absent. In the table there are 50,000 to 80,000 clones, nearly 98% of which are singletons. An overnight rest at 37°C with about 220 IU/ml IL-2 preceded regulatory T cell sorting from thawed PBMCs. The source material was Tregs from blood, sampled before the transplant. This clonotype was obtained from a human donor who received a combined kidney and bone marrow transplant.

The CDR3 reads CASSPTGATYEQYF. In DNA, the CDR3 is TGTGCCAGCAGCCCCACAGGGGCCACCTACGAGCAGTACTTC. This chain joins TRBV11-2 and TRBJ2-7, with 7 positions matching TRBD1. The germline V gene has CDR1 SGHAT and CDR2 FQNNGV. J was trimmed by 2 bases and V by 5 bases; bases with no gene match: 6. The CDR3 contains 14 residues.